The clone carrying this TCR beta chain was observed a handful of times. CDR1 is MGHDK and CDR2 is SYGVNS in the germline V gene. V was pared by 4 bases and J by 5 bases, with 14 bases between. The CDR3 contains 14 residues. This sample was included in a study of cytomegalovirus exposure and HLA in healthy donors. Use of 60 Vbeta and 13 Jbeta primers characterized the PCR. The assay was immunoSEQ multiplex PCR, and TCRdb's table has in-frame clones only and misses some. The table lists around 110,000 clones, approximately 9.4% of them singletons, with about 3% in the top ten. The chain recombines TRBV25-1 with TRBJ1-2, with D perhaps matching TRBD1 (5 bases). Sequences were obtained from PBMCs. The sequence derives from a man aged 25-45 years in good health and CMV-seronegative. The CDR3 reads CASSGGRQLYGYTF. CDR3 DNA sequence: TGTGCCAGCAGTGGGGGGAGGCAGCTTTATGGCTACACCTTC.